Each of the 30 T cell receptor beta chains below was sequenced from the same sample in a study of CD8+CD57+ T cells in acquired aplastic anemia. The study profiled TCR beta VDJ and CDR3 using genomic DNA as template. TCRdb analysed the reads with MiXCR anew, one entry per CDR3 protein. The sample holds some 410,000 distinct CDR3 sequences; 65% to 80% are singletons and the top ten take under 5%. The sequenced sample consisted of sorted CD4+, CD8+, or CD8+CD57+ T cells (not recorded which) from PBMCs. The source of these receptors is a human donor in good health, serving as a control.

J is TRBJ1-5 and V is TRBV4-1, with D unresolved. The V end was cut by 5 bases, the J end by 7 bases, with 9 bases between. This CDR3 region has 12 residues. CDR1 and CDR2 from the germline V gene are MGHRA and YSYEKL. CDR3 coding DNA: TGCGCCAGCAGCAGAGATTACCAGCCCCAGCATTTT. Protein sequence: CASSRDYQPQHF.

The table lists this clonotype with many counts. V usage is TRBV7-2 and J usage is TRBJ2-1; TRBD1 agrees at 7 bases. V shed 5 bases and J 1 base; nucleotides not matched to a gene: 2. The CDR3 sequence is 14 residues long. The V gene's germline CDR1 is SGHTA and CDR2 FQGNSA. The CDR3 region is CASSPDRSYNEQFF. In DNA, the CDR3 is TGTGCCAGCAGCCCGGACAGGTCCTACAATGAGCAGTTCTTC.

The CDR3: CSVYGTGFVKSAGELFF. CDR3 nucleotide sequence: TGCAGCGTGTACGGGACAGGGTTTGTGAAGTCGGCCGGGGAGCTGTTTTTT. The rearrangement links TRBV29-1 to TRBJ2-2; 9 bases agree with TRBD1. The CDR3 runs 17 residues. Trimming took 6 bases from V and 6 from J; bases not matched to a gene: 17. The germline CDR1 and CDR2 sequences are SQVTM and ANQGSEA.

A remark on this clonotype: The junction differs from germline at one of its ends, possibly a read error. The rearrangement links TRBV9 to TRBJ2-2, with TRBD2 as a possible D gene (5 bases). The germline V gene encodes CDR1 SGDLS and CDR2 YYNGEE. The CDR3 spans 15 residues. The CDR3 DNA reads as TGTGCCAGTAGCGTAAGAGTGATGGACACCGGGGAGCTGTTTTTT. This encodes CASSVRVMDTGELFF.

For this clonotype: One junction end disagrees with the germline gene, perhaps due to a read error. The CDR3 DNA reads as TGCGCCAGCAGCCAAGTCGGGGGGACCACAGATACGCAGTATTTT. It specifies CASSQVGGTTDTQYF. This chain uses TRBV25-1 with TRBJ2-3; 7 nucleotides line up with TRBD2. Germline lookup yields CDR1 MGHDK and CDR2 SYGVNS. This CDR3 contains 15 residues.

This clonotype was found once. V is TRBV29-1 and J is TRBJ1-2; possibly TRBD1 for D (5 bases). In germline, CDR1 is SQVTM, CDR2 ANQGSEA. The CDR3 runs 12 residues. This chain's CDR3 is CISGEVNYGYTF. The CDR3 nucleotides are TGCATCTCGGGGGAGGTTAACTATGGCTACACCTTC.

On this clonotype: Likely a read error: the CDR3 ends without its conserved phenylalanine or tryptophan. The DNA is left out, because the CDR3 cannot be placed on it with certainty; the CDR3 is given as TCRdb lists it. CDR3 sequence: CASSLHGGDRPYV. The chain couples TRBV9 to TRBJ2-3; no DNA check was done on the table's D call, TRBD2. The CDR3 is 13 residues long, ends included. Germline assignment: CDR1 SGDLS and CDR2 YYNGEE.

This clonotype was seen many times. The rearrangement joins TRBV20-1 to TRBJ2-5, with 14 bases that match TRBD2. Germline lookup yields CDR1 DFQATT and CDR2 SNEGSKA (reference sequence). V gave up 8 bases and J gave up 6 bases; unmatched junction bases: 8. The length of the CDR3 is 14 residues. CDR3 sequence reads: CSSRTSGGIKTQYF. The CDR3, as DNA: TGCAGTTCTCGGACTAGCGGGGGGATAAAGACCCAGTACTTC.

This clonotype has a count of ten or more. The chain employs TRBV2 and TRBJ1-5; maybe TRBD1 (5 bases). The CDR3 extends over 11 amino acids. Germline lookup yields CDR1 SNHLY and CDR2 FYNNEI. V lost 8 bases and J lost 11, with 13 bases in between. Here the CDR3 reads CASSTGNSQHF. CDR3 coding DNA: TGTGCCAGCTCCACAGGAAATTCCCAGCATTTT.

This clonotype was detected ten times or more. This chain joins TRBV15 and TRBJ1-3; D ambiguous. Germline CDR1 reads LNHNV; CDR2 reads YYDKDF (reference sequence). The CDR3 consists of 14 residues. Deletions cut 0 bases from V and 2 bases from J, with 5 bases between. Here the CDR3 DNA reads TGTGCCACCAGCAGAGACCGGGCTGGAAACACCATATATTTT. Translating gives CATSRDRAGNTIYF. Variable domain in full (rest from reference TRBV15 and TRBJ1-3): DAMVIQNPRYQVTQFGKPVTLSCSQTLNHNVMYWYQQKSSQAPKLLFHYYDKDFNNEADTPDNFQSRRPNTSFCFLDIRSPGLGDTAMYLCATSRDRAGNTIYFGEGSWLTVV.

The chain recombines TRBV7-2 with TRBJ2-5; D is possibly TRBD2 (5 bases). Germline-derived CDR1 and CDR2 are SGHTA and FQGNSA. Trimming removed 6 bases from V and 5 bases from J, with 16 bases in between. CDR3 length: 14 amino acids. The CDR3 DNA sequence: TGTGCCAGCAGAACGGGAAAGTCGGGGGAGACCCAGTACTTC. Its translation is CASRTGKSGETQYF.

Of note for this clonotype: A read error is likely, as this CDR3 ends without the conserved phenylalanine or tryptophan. CDR3 loop: CASSLGRGTQYD. In DNA, the CDR3 is TGTGCCAGCAGCTTAGGGCGCGGGACCCAGTACGAC. The rearrangement joins TRBV7-9 to TRBJ2-5; no clear D gene. The length of the CDR3 is 12 residues. Germline V lookup: CDR1 SEHNR, CDR2 FQNEAQ (reference sequence). V was pared by 1 base and J by 7 bases, with 7 bases between.

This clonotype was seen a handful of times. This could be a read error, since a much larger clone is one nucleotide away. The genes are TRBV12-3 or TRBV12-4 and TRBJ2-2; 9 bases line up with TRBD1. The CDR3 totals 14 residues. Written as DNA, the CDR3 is TGTGCCAGCAGTCGGGACAGGGTGGCCGGGGAGCTGTCTTTT. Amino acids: CASSRDRVAGELSF.

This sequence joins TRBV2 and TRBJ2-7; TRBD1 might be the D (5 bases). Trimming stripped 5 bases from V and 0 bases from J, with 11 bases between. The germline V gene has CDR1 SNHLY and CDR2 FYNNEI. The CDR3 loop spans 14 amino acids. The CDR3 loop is CASSNTDNSYEQYF. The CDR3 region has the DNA TGTGCCAGCAGTAACACGGACAACTCCTACGAGCAGTACTTC. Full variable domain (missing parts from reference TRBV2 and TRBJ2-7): EPEVTQTPSHQVTQMGQEVILRCVPISNHLYFYWYRQILGQKVEFLVSFYNNEISEKSEIFDDQFSVERPDGSNFTLKIRSTKLEDSAMYFCASSNTDNSYEQYFGPGTRLTVT.

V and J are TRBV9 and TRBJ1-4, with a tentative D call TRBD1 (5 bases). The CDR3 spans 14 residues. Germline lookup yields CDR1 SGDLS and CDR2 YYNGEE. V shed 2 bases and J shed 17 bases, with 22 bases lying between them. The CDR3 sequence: CASSVWGRDEKLFF. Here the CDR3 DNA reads TGTGCCAGCAGCGTGTGGGGACGGGATGAAAAGCTATTTTTT. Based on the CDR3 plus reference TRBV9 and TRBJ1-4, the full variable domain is DSGVTQTPKHLITATGQRVTLRCSPRSGDLSVYWYQQSLDQGLQFLIQYYNGEERAKGNILERFSAQQFPDLHSELNLSSLELGDSALYFCASSVWGRDEKLFFGSGTQLSVL.

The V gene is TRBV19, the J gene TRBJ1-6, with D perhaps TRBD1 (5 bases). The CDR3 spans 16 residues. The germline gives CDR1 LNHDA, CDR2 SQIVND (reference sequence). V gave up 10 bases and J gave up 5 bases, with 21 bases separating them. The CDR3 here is CAIRPSAGSNNSPLHF. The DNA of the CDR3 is TGTGCCATCCGACCCTCTGCAGGGAGCAATAATTCACCCCTCCACTTT.

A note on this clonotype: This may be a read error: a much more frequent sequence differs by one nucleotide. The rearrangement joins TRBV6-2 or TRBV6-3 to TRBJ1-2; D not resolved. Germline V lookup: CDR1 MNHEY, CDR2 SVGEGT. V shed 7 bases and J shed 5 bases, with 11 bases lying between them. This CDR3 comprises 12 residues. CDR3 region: CASIASKYGYTF. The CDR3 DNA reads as TGTGCCAGCATCGCCAGTAAATATGGCTACACCTTC.

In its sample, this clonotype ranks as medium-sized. The CDR3 DNA sequence: TGTGCCAGCAGGGGAAACTCGGGACTAGCCTACAATGAGCAGTTCTTC. Amino acids: CASRGNSGLAYNEQFF. V usage is TRBV25-1 and J usage is TRBJ2-1; the match to TRBD2 covers 8 bases. The CDR3 is 16 amino acids. Trimming cost V 6 bases and J 2 bases; bases outside gene matches: 9. Germline V gene lookup returns CDR1 MGHDK and CDR2 SYGVNS.

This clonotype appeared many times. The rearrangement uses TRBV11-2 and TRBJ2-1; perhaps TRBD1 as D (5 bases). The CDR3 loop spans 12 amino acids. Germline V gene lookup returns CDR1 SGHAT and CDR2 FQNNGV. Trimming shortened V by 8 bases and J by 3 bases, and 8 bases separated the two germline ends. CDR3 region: CASRDSYNEQFF. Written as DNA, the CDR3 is TGTGCCAGCCGTGACAGCTACAATGAGCAGTTCTTC.

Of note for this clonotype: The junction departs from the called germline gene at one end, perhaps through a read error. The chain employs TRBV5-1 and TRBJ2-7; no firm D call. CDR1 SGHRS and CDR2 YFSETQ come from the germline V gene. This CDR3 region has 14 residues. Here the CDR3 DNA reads TGTGCCAGCAGCTTCGAAAGGGAACTTCGGAAGCAGTACTTC. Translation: CASSFERELRKQYF.

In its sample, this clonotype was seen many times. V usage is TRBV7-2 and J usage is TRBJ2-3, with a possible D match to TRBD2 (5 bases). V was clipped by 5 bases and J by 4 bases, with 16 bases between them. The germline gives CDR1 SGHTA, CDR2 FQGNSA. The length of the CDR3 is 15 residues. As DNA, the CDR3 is TGTGCCAGCAGCGGCAGACCCGGGGTGTCAGATACGCAGTATTTT. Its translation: CASSGRPGVSDTQYF.

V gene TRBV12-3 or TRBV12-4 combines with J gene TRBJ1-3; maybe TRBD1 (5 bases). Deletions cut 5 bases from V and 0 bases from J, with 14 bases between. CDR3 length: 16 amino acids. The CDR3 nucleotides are TGTGCCAGCAGTCTCTCTGGGGCTAGCTCTGGAAACACCATATATTTT. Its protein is CASSLSGASSGNTIYF.

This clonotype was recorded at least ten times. The CDR3 sequence: CASSRRPGSVENEQFF. The CDR3 DNA reads TGCGCCAGCAGCCGTAGACCTGGTAGTGTGGAGAATGAGCAGTTCTTC. The rearrangement joins TRBV5-1 to TRBJ2-1; D remains unclear. CDR1 SGHRS and CDR2 YFSETQ come from the germline V gene. Trimming removed 4 bases from V and 7 bases from J, with 21 bases in between. The CDR3 consists of 16 residues.

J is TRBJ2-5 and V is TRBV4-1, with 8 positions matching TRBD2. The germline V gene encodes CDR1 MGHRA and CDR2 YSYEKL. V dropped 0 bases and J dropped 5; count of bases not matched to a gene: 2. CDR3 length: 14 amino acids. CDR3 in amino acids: CASSQDPSGETQYF. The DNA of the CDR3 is TGCGCCAGCAGCCAAGATCCTAGCGGGGAGACCCAGTACTTC.

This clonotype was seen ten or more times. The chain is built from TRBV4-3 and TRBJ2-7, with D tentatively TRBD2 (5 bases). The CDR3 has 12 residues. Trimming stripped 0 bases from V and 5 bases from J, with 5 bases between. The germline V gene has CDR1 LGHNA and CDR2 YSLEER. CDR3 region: CASSQERDEQYF. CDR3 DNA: TGCGCCAGCAGCCAAGAGAGGGACGAGCAGTACTTC.

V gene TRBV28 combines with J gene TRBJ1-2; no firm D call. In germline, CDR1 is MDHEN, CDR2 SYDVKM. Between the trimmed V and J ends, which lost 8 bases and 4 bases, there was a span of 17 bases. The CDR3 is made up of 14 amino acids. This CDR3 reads CASRPGGKTYGYTF. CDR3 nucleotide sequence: TGTGCCAGCCGACCGGGAGGGAAAACCTATGGCTACACCTTC.

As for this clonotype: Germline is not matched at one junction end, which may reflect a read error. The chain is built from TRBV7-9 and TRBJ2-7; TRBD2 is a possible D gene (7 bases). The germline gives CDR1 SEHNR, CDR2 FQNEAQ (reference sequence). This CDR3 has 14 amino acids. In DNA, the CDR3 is TGTGCCAGCAGACGGGGGGCAGGCACTGAAGCTTTCTTTTTC. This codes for CASRRGAGTEAFFF.

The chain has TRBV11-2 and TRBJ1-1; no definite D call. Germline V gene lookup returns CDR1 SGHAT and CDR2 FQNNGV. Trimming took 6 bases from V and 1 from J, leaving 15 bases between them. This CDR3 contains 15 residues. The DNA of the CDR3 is TGTGCCAGCAGTTGGGCAGGACGGGGGAACACTGAAGCTTTCTTT. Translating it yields CASSWAGRGNTEAFF.

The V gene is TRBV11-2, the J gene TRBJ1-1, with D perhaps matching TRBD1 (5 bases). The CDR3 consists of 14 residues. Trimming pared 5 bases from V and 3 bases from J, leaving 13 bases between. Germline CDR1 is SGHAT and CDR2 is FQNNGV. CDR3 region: CASSMERGDTEAFF. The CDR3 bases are TGTGCCAGCAGCATGGAGCGGGGGGACACTGAAGCTTTCTTT.

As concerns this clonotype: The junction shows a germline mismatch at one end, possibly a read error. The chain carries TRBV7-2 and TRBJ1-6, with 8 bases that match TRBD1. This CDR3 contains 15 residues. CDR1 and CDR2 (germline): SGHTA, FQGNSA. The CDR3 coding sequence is TGTGCCAGCAGCTCCCAGACAGGGGAACGTTTACCCTTCCACTTT. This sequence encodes CASSSQTGERLPFHF.